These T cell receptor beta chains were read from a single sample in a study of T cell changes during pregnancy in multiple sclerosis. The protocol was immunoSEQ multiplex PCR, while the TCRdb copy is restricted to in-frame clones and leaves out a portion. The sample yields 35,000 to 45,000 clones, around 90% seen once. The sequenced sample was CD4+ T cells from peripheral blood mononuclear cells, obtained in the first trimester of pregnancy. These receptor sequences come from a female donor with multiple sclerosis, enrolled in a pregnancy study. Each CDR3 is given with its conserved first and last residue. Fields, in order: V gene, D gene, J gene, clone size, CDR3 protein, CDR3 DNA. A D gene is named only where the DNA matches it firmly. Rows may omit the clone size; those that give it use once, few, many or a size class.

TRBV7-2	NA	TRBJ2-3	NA	CASSLTQVTQYF	TGTGCCAGCAGCCTAACACAGGTTACGCAGTATTTT
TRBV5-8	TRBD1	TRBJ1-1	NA	CASSSWGLTGGTEAFF	TGTGCCAGCAGCTCCTGGGGACTGACAGGGGGCACTGAAGCTTTCTTT
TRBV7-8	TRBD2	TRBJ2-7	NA	CASSPLSGGSAYEQYF	TGTGCCAGCAGTCCACTAAGCGGGGGTTCTGCTTACGAGCAGTACTTC
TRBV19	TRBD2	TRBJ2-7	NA	CASSSGPLKRGSYEQYF	TGTGCCAGTAGTAGTGGCCCCCTAAAGCGGGGTTCCTACGAGCAGTACTTC
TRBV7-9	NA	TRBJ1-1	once	CASSDAGITEAFF	TGTGCCAGCAGTGACGCAGGTATCACTGAAGCTTTCTTT
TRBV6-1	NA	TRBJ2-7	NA	CASSEGVPRKGQYF	TGTGCCAGCAGTGAGGGAGTCCCAAGGAAGGGGCAGTACTTC
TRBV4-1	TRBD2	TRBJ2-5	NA	CASSLGLAGGPTGTQYF	TGCGCCAGCAGCCTCGGACTAGCGGGAGGGCCGACTGGGACCCAGTACTTC
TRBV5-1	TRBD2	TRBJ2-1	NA	CASSAGTSGNNEQFF	TGCGCCAGCAGCGCCGGGACTAGCGGGAACAATGAGCAGTTCTTC
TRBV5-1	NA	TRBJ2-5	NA	CASSLTALQETQYF	TGCGCCAGCAGCTTGACAGCACTCCAAGAGACCCAGTACTTC
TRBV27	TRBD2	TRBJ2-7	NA	CASSPGGQPYEQYF	TGTGCCAGCAGTCCGGGGGGGCAGCCCTACGAGCAGTACTTC
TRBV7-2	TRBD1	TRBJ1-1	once	CASSLRQGLNTEAFF	TGTGCCAGCAGCCTACGACAGGGGTTAAACACTGAAGCTTTCTTT
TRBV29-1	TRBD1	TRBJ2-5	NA	CSAHGTGKQTQYF	TGCAGCGCCCACGGGACAGGGAAACAGACCCAGTACTTC
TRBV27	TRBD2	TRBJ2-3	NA	CASSLTGLTGLRTDTQYF	TGTGCCAGCAGCCTGACGGGACTAACGGGGCTCCGCACAGATACGCAGTATTTT
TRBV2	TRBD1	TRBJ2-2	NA	CAIRDRGSGELFF	TGTGCCATTCGGGACAGGGGGTCCGGGGAGCTGTTTTTT
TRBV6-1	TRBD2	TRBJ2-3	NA	CASRRTSGSTDTQYF	TGTGCCAGCAGGAGGACTAGCGGAAGCACAGATACGCAGTATTTT
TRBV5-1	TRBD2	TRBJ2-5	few	CASSLPGLAGGRQETQYF	TGCGCCAGCAGCTTGCCCGGACTAGCGGGAGGCCGGCAAGAGACCCAGTACTTC
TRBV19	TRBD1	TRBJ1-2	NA	CASSTGTGRNSYGYTF	TGTGCCAGTAGTACCGGGACAGGTCGGAATAGCTATGGCTACACCTTC
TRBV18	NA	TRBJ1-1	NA	CASSTENTEAFF	TGTGCCAGCTCAACAGAGAACACTGAAGCTTTCTTT
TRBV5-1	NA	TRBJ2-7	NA	CASRPSGGYEQYF	TGCGCCAGCCGCCCCTCCGGGGGCTACGAGCAGTACTTC
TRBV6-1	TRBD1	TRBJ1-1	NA	CASSPRTGNTEAFF	TGTGCCAGCAGCCCGCGGACAGGGAACACTGAAGCTTTCTTT
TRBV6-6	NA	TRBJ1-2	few	CASSSKGGFGGYTF	TGTGCCAGCAGTTCGAAAGGGGGTTTCGGTGGCTACACCTTC
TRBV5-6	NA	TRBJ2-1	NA	CASSSDRHNEQFF	TGTGCCAGCAGCTCGGACAGACACAATGAGCAGTTCTTC
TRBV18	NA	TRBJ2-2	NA	CASSPPRTVLKPATGELFF	TGTGCCAGCTCACCACCGAGGACAGTCTTAAAGCCCGCGACCGGGGAGCTGTTTTTT
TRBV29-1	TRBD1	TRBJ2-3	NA	CSAGQVLNTDTQYF	TGCAGCGCAGGACAGGTCTTGAACACAGATACGCAGTATTTT
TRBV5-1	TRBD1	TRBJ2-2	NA	CASSLRTGDTGELFF	TGCGCCAGCAGCTTACGGACAGGCGACACCGGGGAGCTGTTTTTT
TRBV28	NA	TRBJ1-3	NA	CASSLGNTIYF	TGTGCCAGCAGTCTCGGGAACACCATATATTTT
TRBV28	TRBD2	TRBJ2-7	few	CASSPFGIRASGSFSIYEQYF	TGTGCCAGCAGTCCCTTCGGCATAAGGGCTAGCGGTAGCTTTTCGATCTACGAGCAGTACTTC
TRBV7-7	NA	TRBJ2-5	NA	CASSLGVGVETQYF	TGTGCCAGCAGCTTAGGTGTAGGGGTAGAGACCCAGTACTTC
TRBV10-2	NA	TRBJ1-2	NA	CASSYDRSDYGYTF	TGCGCCAGCAGTTACGACAGGAGCGACTATGGCTACACCTTC
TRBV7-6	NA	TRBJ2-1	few	CASSSSYRVGTSEQFF	TGTGCCAGCAGCTCGTCATACAGGGTCGGCACGAGTGAGCAGTTCTTC